The present T cell receptor beta chain was sequenced within a study of T cells in Graves' hyperthyroidism and ophthalmopathy. Study outcomes and limitations: Ophthalmopathy, as predicted by the model, came a median roughly 6.8 months after the prediction.

Germline V gene data show CDR1 as LGHNT and CDR2 as FRNRAP. The CDR3 covers 14 residues. Trimming left V 3 bases short and J 1 base short, with 7 bases between. Authors of the study amplified TCR beta CDR3 regions from RNA transcripts. The HTBI primer set drove a first-round RT-PCR of the TCR CDR3. TCRdb called the multiplex PCR reads again in MiXCR, with one record for every CDR3 protein. The table has under 750,000 distinct CDR3 sequences, under 20% seen once; the top ten hold roughly a sixth. There are a few counts of this clonotype. The antigen remains unidentified. The source is a woman between 45 and 60 years old with Graves' hyperthyroidism that later progressed to Graves' ophthalmopathy. Sequencing used blood. The V gene is TRBV12-5, the J gene TRBJ1-3; weak D call: TRBD1 (5 bases). CDR3: CASGLQDSGNTIYF. CDR3 sequence (DNA): TGTGCTAGTGGTTTACAGGATTCTGGAAACACCATATATTTT.